Described below is a single TCR beta chain sequence and its context. Its antigen is not identified. Trimming took 0 bases from V and 4 from J, leaving 14 bases between them. This CDR3 has 16 amino acids. CDR1 SGHDT and CDR2 YYEEEE come from the germline V gene. Patients all relapsed after autologous stem cell transplantation, and there was variation in brentuximab vedotin exposure. These data originate in a study of PD-1 blockade in classical Hodgkin lymphoma. Overall study results and limits: Whoever responded completely had baseline diversity much like that seen in newly diagnosed patients. Healthy donors were reported to have higher baseline TCR diversity than newly diagnosed patients.

Profiling relied on immunoSEQ multiplex PCR, and the TCRdb table lists in-frame clones only, not all of them. The profile shows around 36,000 clones, about 89% of them singletons. V is TRBV5-6 and J is TRBJ1-5, with D unresolved. This clonotype was sampled from a human donor with classical Hodgkin lymphoma. Source: peripheral blood mononuclear cells (PBMCs), taken at baseline. The CDR3 loop is CASSLAPGRVNQPQHF. Written as DNA, the CDR3 is TGTGCCAGCAGCTTGGCCCCGGGGAGGGTTAATCAGCCCCAGCATTTT.